Following are 19 T cell receptor beta chains from one sample sequenced in a study of cytomegalovirus exposure and HLA in healthy donors. The PCR made use of 60 Vbeta and 13 Jbeta primers. Profiling relied on immunoSEQ multiplex PCR, and the TCRdb table lists in-frame clones only, not all of them. This table has some 85,000 clones, around 77% appearing once. Sequencing was done on a sample of PBMCs. The source is a man in his thirties or forties in good health and CMV-seronegative.

A remark on this clone: The junction differs from germline at one of its ends, possibly a read error. The rearrangement joins TRBV7-9 to TRBJ1-1, with D possibly being TRBD1 (5 bases). This CDR3 is 13 amino acids long. Germline V gene data show CDR1 as SEHNR and CDR2 as FQNEAQ (reference sequence). The chain's CDR3 is CSSSRQSGTEAFF. The CDR3 DNA sequence: TGTTCCAGCAGTAGACAGTCGGGCACTGAAGCTTTCTTT. The whole variable domain, remainder taken from reference TRBV7-9 and TRBJ1-1, is DTGVSQNPRHKITKRGQNVTFRCDPISEHNRLYWYRQTLGQGPEFLTYFQNEAQLEKSRLLSDRFSAERPKGSFSTLEIQRTEQGDSAMYLCSSSRQSGTEAFFGQGTRLTVV.

The chain uses TRBV4-1 and TRBJ1-5; 8 bases are a match to TRBD1. The V gene's germline CDR1 is MGHRA and CDR2 YSYEKL. Losses at the gene ends were 4 bases for V and 6 bases for J; bases not matched to a gene: 5. This CDR3 spans 14 amino acids. The CDR3 sequence is CASSRDRLAQPQHF. The CDR3 coding sequence is TGCGCCAGCAGCCGGGACAGGCTCGCTCAGCCCCAGCATTTT.

This clone was detected only a few times. The chain employs TRBV28 and TRBJ1-5; 7 bases are shared with TRBD1. Looked up from germline, CDR1 is MDHEN and CDR2 is SYDVKM. V shed 5 bases, J shed 4 bases, and the junction held 5 bases outside the gene matches. This CDR3 region has 14 residues. CDR3 sequence: CASSLRDRNQPQHF. In nucleotides, the CDR3 is TGTGCCAGCAGTCTCCGGGACAGAAATCAGCCCCAGCATTTT.

The chain joins TRBV25-1 to TRBJ2-1; D is undetermined. V was pared by 2 bases and J by 12 bases, with 14 bases between. The CDR3 has 13 amino acids. CDR1 MGHDK and CDR2 SYGVNS come from the germline V gene. The CDR3 DNA sequence: TGTGCCAGCAGTGAAAGAGTTGGCAGGCGGCAGTTCTTC. Its protein product is CASSERVGRRQFF.

V gene TRBV7-9 combines with J gene TRBJ1-2; D not certain. CDR3 length equals 13 residues. CDR1 SEHNR and CDR2 FQNEAQ come from the germline V gene (reference sequence). Trimming removed 8 bases at V and 0 bases at J, with 10 bases between. The DNA of the CDR3 is TGTGCCAGCGGCAAGGGAGCTAACTATGGCTACACCTTC. This codes for CASGKGANYGYTF.

The chain recombines TRBV5-6 with TRBJ1-2; D gene uncertain. CDR1 and CDR2 from the germline V gene are SGHDT and YYEEEE. V lost 2 bases and J 9 bases, leaving 14 bases between the germline ends. The CDR3 has 13 amino acids. The CDR3 DNA follows: TGTGCCAGCAGCTTCGGCGGGCAGGTGAGCTACACCTTC. Translated: CASSFGGQVSYTF.

This clone showed up just a few times. The genes are TRBV27 and TRBJ2-1; D perhaps matches TRBD2 (6 bases). The CDR3 contains 14 residues. The germline V gene encodes CDR1 MNHEY and CDR2 SMNVEV (reference sequence). V shed 5 bases and J shed 12 bases, with 20 bases lying between them. The CDR3 loop reads CASSEKNAGSRQFF. Here the CDR3 DNA reads TGTGCCAGCAGTGAAAAAAACGCGGGAAGCCGGCAGTTCTTC.

V gene TRBV9 combines with J gene TRBJ1-2; D perhaps matches TRBD1 (5 bases). The CDR3 loop spans 12 amino acids. Trimming removed 4 bases at V and 8 bases at J, with 12 bases between. CDR1 SGDLS and CDR2 YYNGEE come from the germline V gene. The DNA for the CDR3 is TGTGCCAGCAGCACGACAGAGTGGGGCTACACCTTC. Translated: CASSTTEWGYTF.

The V call is TRBV7-2, the J call TRBJ1-3, with a possible D match to TRBD1 (5 bases). Trimming left V 3 bases short and J 7 bases short, with 7 bases between. The CDR3 spans 12 residues. Germline lookup yields CDR1 SGHTA and CDR2 FQGNSA. The CDR3, as DNA: TGTGCCAGCAGCTTCCAGGGCAACACCATATATTTT. This codes for CASSFQGNTIYF. Combining the CDR3 with reference TRBV7-2 and TRBJ1-3 gives the whole variable domain GAGVSQSPSNKVTEKGKDVELRCDPISGHTALYWYRQSLGQGLEFLIYFQGNSAPDKSGLPSDRFSAERTGGSVSTLTIQRTQQEDSAVYLCASSFQGNTIYFGEGSWLTVV.

The sample holds a few counts of this clone. V is TRBV2 and J is TRBJ1-5; D gene uncertain. The germline V gene has CDR1 SNHLY and CDR2 FYNNEI. Trimming removed 4 bases at V and 3 bases at J, with 10 bases between. This CDR3 is 14 amino acids long. The CDR3 region has the DNA TGTGCCAGCAGTGGTCTACAGTCCAATCAGCCCCAGCATTTT. It is translated as CASSGLQSNQPQHF.

The chain links TRBV5-1 to TRBJ2-7; D is perhaps TRBD1 (7 bases). Germline lookup yields CDR1 SGHRS and CDR2 YFSETQ. CDR3 length: 14 residues. Trimming shortened V by 2 bases and J by 8 bases, and 17 bases separated the two germline ends. The CDR3 DNA reads as TGCGCCAGCAGCTTAGGAGGGGGCTACGACAAGCAGTACTTC. Translating it yields CASSLGGGYDKQYF.

The chain combines TRBV11-2 with TRBJ1-5, with 7 bases identical to TRBD1. Germline V lookup: CDR1 SGHAT, CDR2 FQNNGV. The V segment lost 2 bases and the J segment 4 bases; nucleotides outside the gene matches: 11. CDR3 length: 17 amino acids. Here the CDR3 DNA reads TGTGCCAGCAGCTTAAGACAGGGCAGCGACATGAATCAGCCCCAGCATTTT. Translating it yields CASSLRQGSDMNQPQHF.

The rearrangement joins TRBV6-5 to TRBJ1-6, with D perhaps matching TRBD1 (5 bases). The CDR3 totals 15 residues. V was trimmed by 2 bases and J by 2 bases, leaving 7 bases between them. The germline V gene has CDR1 MNHEY and CDR2 SVGAGI. CDR3 residues: CASSYTRAYNSPLHF. For the CDR3, the DNA is TGTGCCAGCAGTTACACCAGGGCCTATAATTCACCCCTCCACTTT.

In DNA form, the CDR3 reads TGTGCCAGCAGCATGGACCCCAGGAACACTGAAGCTTTCTTT. Translated, it gives CASSMDPRNTEAFF. The genes are TRBV5-4 and TRBJ1-1; D gene ambiguous. Germline V gives CDR1 SGHNT, CDR2 YYREEE (reference sequence). The V gene lost 4 bases and the J gene lost 1 base, with 11 bases spanning the gap. This CDR3 has 14 residues.

The chain combines TRBV19 with TRBJ2-1; 8 nucleotides align to TRBD2. The CDR3 consists of 15 residues. Trimming took 3 bases from V and 5 from J; bases not matched to a gene: 6. Germline loops: CDR1 LNHDA, CDR2 SQIVND (reference sequence). The CDR3 region has the DNA TGTGCCAGTAGTATTCGGGGGGGTGAACACAATGAGCAGTTCTTC. It codes for CASSIRGGEHNEQFF.

This rearrangement joins TRBV27 to TRBJ1-6; TRBD1 is a possible D gene (6 bases). Per germline, CDR1 MNHEY and CDR2 SMNVEV (reference sequence). Trimming cost V 0 bases and J 8 bases, with 8 bases left between them. The CDR3 runs to 14 residues. The CDR3 DNA sequence: TGTGCCAGCAGTTTATCACAGGGTCATTCACCCCTCCACTTT. Protein sequence: CASSLSQGHSPLHF.

The chain joins TRBV5-8 to TRBJ2-2; weak D call: TRBD2 (5 bases). V was clipped by 4 bases and J by 3 bases, with 22 bases between them. The CDR3 is 18 amino acids. Germline V gene data show CDR1 as SGHTS and CDR2 as YDEGEE. This CDR3 is CASSPYTTMTGDTGELFF. In DNA, the CDR3 is TGTGCCAGCAGCCCCTATACTACAATGACCGGGGACACCGGGGAGCTGTTTTTT.

CDR3 in DNA: TGTGCCAGCAGCTTAGGCGCGGGGGGCTTCGGGAATTCACCCCTCCACTTT. Its protein product is CASSLGAGGFGNSPLHF. This rearrangement joins TRBV7-9 to TRBJ1-6; TRBD1 is a possible D gene (6 bases). The CDR3 is made up of 17 amino acids. From germline, CDR1 is SEHNR and CDR2 FQNEAQ (reference sequence). The V gene lost 1 base and the J gene lost 7 bases, with 17 bases spanning the gap.

The rearrangement uses TRBV19 and TRBJ1-1, with 7 nucleotides matching TRBD1. This CDR3 spans 13 amino acids. The V gene's germline CDR1 is LNHDA and CDR2 SQIVND (reference sequence). The J segment lost 3 bases and the V segment lost 8 bases, leaving 6 bases of the junction unmatched. The CDR3 protein is CASHQQGYTEAFF. CDR3 nucleotide sequence: TGTGCCAGTCATCAACAGGGGTACACTGAAGCTTTCTTT.